Shown below are 5 T cell receptor beta chains from a single sample sequenced in a study of Graves' ophthalmopathy and Graves' hyperthyroidism. From RNA, the CDR3 regions of TCR beta chains were amplified and sequenced. First-round RT-PCR used HTBI primers; second-round multiplex PCR followed. Each CDR3 protein is one row after TCRdb ran MiXCR on the multiplex PCR reads. Among more than 1,000,000 distinct CDR3 sequences listed, about 35% were seen once. The specimen was peripheral blood or thyroid tissue (not recorded which). The receptors were sampled from an adult man with Graves' hyperthyroidism.

The chain couples TRBV20-1 to TRBJ2-7; 14 bases fit TRBD2. V was pared by 3 bases and J by 0 bases, with 7 bases of the junction left unmatched. This CDR3 contains 17 residues. Germline V CDR1 and CDR2: DFQATT, SNEGSKA (reference sequence). The CDR3 DNA sequence: TGCAGTGCTAGTCAGGGGACTAGCGGGAGTCTCTCCTACGAGCAGTACTTC. The encoded protein is CSASQGTSGSLSYEQYF.

The V and J genes are TRBV29-1 and TRBJ1-2, with D possibly matching TRBD1 (6 bases). CDR3 length: 14 residues. V lost 6 bases, J lost 8 bases, and 22 bases lay in between. The germline V gene encodes CDR1 SQVTM and CDR2 ANQGSEA. CDR3 sequence reads: CSVPRDNHGGGYTF. CDR3 coding DNA: TGCAGCGTCCCACGGGACAACCACGGAGGAGGCTACACCTTC.

This chain links TRBV20-1 with TRBJ2-5; D gene uncertain. The CDR3 consists of 14 residues. The V gene's germline CDR1 is DFQATT and CDR2 SNEGSKA (reference sequence). Trimming pared 0 bases from V and 4 bases from J, leaving 12 bases between. The CDR3 DNA is TGCAGTGCTAGAGAGGAATGGGTAGGAGAGACCCAGTACTTC. Residues: CSAREEWVGETQYF.

CDR3 amino acids: CASSPRGEYSPLHF. In DNA, the CDR3 is TGCGCCAGCAGCCCAAGGGGCGAGTACTCACCCCTCCACTTT. V is TRBV5-1 and J is TRBJ1-6, with D perhaps matching TRBD1 (5 bases). The CDR3 has 14 residues. V was cut by 4 bases and J by 10 bases, with 15 bases left in between. CDR1 is SGHRS and CDR2 is YFSETQ in the germline V gene.

This clonotype was observed at least ten times. The junction differs from germline at one of its ends, possibly a read error. The chain has TRBV7-8 and TRBJ1-2; 9 bases align to TRBD1. The CDR3 sequence is 13 residues long. CDR1 SGHVS and CDR2 FQNEAQ come from the germline V gene. In DNA, the CDR3 is TGCGCCAGCAGCCAGGGACAGGGAGGTGGCTACACCTTC. Its protein product is CASSQGQGGGYTF.